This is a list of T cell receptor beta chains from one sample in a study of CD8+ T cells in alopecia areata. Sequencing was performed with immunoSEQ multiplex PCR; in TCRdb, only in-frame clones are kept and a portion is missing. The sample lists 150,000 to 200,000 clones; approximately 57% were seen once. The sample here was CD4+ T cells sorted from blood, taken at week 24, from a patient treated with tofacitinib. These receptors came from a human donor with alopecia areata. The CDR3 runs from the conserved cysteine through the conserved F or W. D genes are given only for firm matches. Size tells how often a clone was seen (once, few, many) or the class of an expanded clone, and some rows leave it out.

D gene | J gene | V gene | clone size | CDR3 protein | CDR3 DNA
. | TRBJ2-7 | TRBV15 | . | CATSRVNEQYF | TGTGCCACCAGCAGAGTCAACGAGCAGTACTTC
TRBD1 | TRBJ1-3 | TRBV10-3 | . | CAISGQTDRTGNTIYF | TGTGCCATCAGCGGCCAGACGGACAGGACTGGAAACACCATATATTTT
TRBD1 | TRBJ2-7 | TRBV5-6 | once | CASSLFTGGEQYF | TGTGCCAGCAGCTTGTTCACAGGGGGCGAGCAGTACTTC
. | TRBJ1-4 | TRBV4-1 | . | CASSQAQGGQGEKLFF | TGCGCCAGCAGCCAAGCCCAAGGGGGGCAAGGAGAAAAACTGTTTTTT
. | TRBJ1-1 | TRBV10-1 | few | CASSRSQVSEAFF | TGCGCCAGCAGCCGATCCCAGGTTTCAGAAGCTTTCTTT
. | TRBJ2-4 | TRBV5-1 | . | CASSLDLSKNIQYF | TGCGCCAGCAGCTTGGACCTGTCCAAAAACATTCAGTACTTC
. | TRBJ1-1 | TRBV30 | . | CAWATGLTTEAFF | TGTGCCTGGGCTACAGGGCTTACTACTGAAGCTTTCTTT
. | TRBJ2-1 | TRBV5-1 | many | CASSLVEINEQFF | TGCGCCAGCAGCTTGGTGGAGATAAATGAGCAGTTCTTC
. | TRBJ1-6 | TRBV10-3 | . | CAISVGQNNSPLHF | TGTGCCATCAGTGTTGGGCAGAATAATTCACCCCTCCACTTT
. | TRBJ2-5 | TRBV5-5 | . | CASSLRGGETQYF | TGTGCCAGCAGCCTTCGGGGAGGAGAGACCCAGTACTTC
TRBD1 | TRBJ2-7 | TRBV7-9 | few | CASSRPGTGNEQYF | TGTGCCAGCAGCCGTCCCGGGACAGGGAACGAGCAGTACTTC
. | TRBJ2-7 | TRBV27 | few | CASSLSGVYEQYF | TGTGCCAGCAGCCTATCAGGGGTCTACGAGCAGTACTTC
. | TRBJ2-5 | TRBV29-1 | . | CSVAGSLETQYF | TGCAGCGTCGCCGGGAGCTTAGAGACCCAGTACTTC
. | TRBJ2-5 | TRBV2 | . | CASSERQGVPETQYF | TGTGCCAGCAGTGAAAGGCAGGGTGTCCCAGAGACCCAGTACTTC
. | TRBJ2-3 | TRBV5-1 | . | CASSLQGSTDTQYF | TGCGCCAGCAGCTTGCAGGGGAGCACAGATACGCAGTATTTT
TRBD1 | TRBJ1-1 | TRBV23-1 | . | CASSHRDRTMNTEAFF | TGCGCCAGCAGTCACCGGGACAGGACTATGAACACTGAAGCTTTCTTT
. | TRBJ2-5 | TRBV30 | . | CAWSVGGVGQETQYF | TGTGCCTGGAGTGTAGGGGGGGTAGGCCAAGAGACCCAGTACTTC
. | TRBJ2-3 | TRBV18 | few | CASSPGRTSTDTQYF | TGTGCCAGCTCACCAGGCAGAACTAGCACAGATACGCAGTATTTT
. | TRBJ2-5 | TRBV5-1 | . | CASSQNRIAPGPHEETQYF | TGCGCCAGCAGCCAGAACCGCATTGCCCCAGGCCCTCACGAAGAGACCCAGTACTTC
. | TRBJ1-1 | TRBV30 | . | CAWSVWGPGEAFF | TGTGCCTGGAGTGTATGGGGCCCCGGTGAAGCTTTCTTT